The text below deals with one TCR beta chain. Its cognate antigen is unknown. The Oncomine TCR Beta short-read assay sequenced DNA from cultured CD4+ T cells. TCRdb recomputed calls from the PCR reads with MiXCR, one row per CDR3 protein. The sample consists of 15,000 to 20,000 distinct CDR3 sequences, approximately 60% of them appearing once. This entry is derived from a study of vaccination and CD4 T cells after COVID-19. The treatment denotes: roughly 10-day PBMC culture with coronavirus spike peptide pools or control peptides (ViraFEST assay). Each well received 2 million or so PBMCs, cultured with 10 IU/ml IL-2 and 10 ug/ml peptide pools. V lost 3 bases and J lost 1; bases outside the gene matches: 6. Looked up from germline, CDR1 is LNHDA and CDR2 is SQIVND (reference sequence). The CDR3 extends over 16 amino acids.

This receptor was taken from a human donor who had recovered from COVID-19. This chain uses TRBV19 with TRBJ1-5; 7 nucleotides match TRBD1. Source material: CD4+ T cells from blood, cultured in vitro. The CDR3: CASSMGGGRSNQPQHF. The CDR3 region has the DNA TGTGCCAGTAGTATGGGAGGGGGCAGGAGCAATCAGCCCCAGCATTTT.